This passage covers 22 T cell receptor beta chains from one sample sequenced in a study of T-cell memory formation after mild COVID-19. TCRdb re-called the 5' RACE reads with MiXCR, one entry per CDR3 protein. Of more than 80,000 distinct CDR3 sequences in the sample, about 18% were seen once. The specimen sequenced was PBMCs or a T cell subset sorted from them (not recorded which). These receptors all stem from an adult woman who had mild COVID-19 (a few samples of this study predate the infection). Cell type and time point are not known.

V and J are TRBV6-4 and TRBJ1-2; 7 bases fit TRBD1. V trimming: 0 bases; J trimming: 4 bases; junction bases outside the gene matches: 8. The CDR3 length is 16 residues. Germline lookup yields CDR1 MRHNA and CDR2 SNTAGT. CDR3 sequence: CASSDSTGTAIYGYTF. The CDR3 bases are TGTGCCAGCAGTGACTCGACCGGGACAGCAATCTATGGCTACACCTTC.

The V and J genes are TRBV9 and TRBJ2-7, with D uncertain. Germline V gene data show CDR1 as SGDLS and CDR2 as YYNGEE. The CDR3 contains 14 residues. Between the trimmed V and J ends, which lost 3 bases and 7 bases, there was a span of 17 bases. DNA of the CDR3: TGTGCCAGCAGCGCAGTAGGCACCGGAACTGAGCAGTACTTC. The encoded protein is CASSAVGTGTEQYF.

In this sample, this clonotype turned up a few times. The chain combines TRBV4-2 with TRBJ1-2; 7 bases align to TRBD1. Losses at the gene ends were 4 bases for V and 8 bases for J; bases not matched to a gene: 13. The germline gives CDR1 LGHNA, CDR2 YNFKEQ. The CDR3 runs 15 residues. CDR3 DNA: TGTGCCAGCAGCCCCCGCGGAGGGGGCGACGAGGGCTACACCTTC. It encodes CASSPRGGGDEGYTF.

This clonotype showed up just a few times. The chain is built from TRBV7-6 and TRBJ1-4; a possible D gene is TRBD1 (5 bases). This CDR3 has 16 amino acids. CDR1 SGHVS and CDR2 FNYEAQ come from the germline V gene. V was pared by 0 bases and J by 0 bases, with 8 bases between. The CDR3 coding sequence is TGTGCCAGCAGCTTAGCTACAGGTGCAACTAATGAAAAACTGTTTTTT. Its translation is CASSLATGATNEKLFF.

This clonotype was seen a few times. The CDR3 loop is CASSPHRGYEQYF. The DNA for the CDR3 is TGTGCCAGCAGCCCCCACAGGGGCTACGAGCAGTACTTC. This rearrangement joins TRBV4-2 to TRBJ2-7, with 7 bases matching TRBD1. Germline lookup yields CDR1 LGHNA and CDR2 YNFKEQ. This CDR3 has 13 amino acids. J lost 3 bases, V lost 4 bases, and 3 bases had no gene match.

To note about this clonotype: Just one base apart from a much larger clone, this may be a read error. This chain links TRBV7-6 with TRBJ2-1; 11 nucleotides line up with TRBD2. The CDR3 length is 15 residues. The ends lost 3 bases at V and 2 bases at J; junction bases unmatched: 0. Germline-derived CDR1 and CDR2 are SGHVS and FNYEAQ. CDR3 nucleotide sequence: TGTGCCAGCAGCTTGACTAGCGGGGCCTACAATGAGCAGTTCTTC. Translation: CASSLTSGAYNEQFF.

This clonotype was seen more than once but under ten times. V is TRBV6-2 or TRBV6-3 and J is TRBJ1-2; 8 bases fit TRBD1. Looked up from germline, CDR1 is MNHEY and CDR2 is SVGEGT. J gave up 8 bases and V 2 bases, and 10 bases lay outside the gene matches. CDR3 length: 15 amino acids. CDR3 sequence: CASSYTGTGPGGYTF. The CDR3 nucleotides are TGTGCCAGCAGTTACACAGGGACAGGCCCGGGCGGCTACACCTTC.

The rearrangement links TRBV7-2 to TRBJ2-1, with a possible D match to TRBD2 (6 bases). Looked up from germline, CDR1 is SGHTA and CDR2 is FQGNSA. The CDR3 spans 15 residues. V was shortened by 5 bases and J by 2 bases, with 13 bases between the two germline ends. The CDR3 DNA follows: TGTGCCAGCAGCATCCGAGCGGGTACCTACAATGAGCAGTTCTTC. Translating gives CASSIRAGTYNEQFF.

The genes are TRBV9 and TRBJ2-7; unclear D gene. The germline V and J ends were trimmed by 0 bases and 2 bases, with 9 bases remaining between them. The CDR3 loop spans 14 amino acids. The germline CDR1 and CDR2 sequences are SGDLS and YYNGEE. The DNA for the CDR3 is TGTGCCAGCAGCGTAGCGTTATACCCCTACGAGCAGTACTTC. It specifies CASSVALYPYEQYF.

The rearrangement uses TRBV20-1 and TRBJ1-2, with D perhaps TRBD1 (5 bases). Trimming left V 3 bases short and J 6 bases short, with 8 bases between. The CDR3 runs 11 residues. CDR1 and CDR2 from the germline V gene are DFQATT and SNEGSKA (reference sequence). This chain's CDR3 is CSARAGDGYTF. The CDR3 nucleotides read TGCAGTGCTAGGGCGGGGGATGGCTACACCTTC.

This chain's CDR3 is CASSPGGGQPQHF. Here the CDR3 DNA reads TGTGCCAGCAGCCCTGGGGGGGGCCAGCCCCAGCATTTT. The chain joins TRBV7-9 to TRBJ1-5, with D possibly TRBD1 on 6 matching bases. The CDR3 has 13 residues. Looked up from germline, CDR1 is SEHNR and CDR2 is FQNEAQ (reference sequence). V gave up 5 bases and J gave up 7 bases, with 12 bases separating them.

This clonotype was seen a handful of times. The chain carries TRBV14 and TRBJ2-1, with D perhaps TRBD1 (6 bases). V was clipped by 1 base and J by 9 bases, with 19 bases between them. Germline V lookup: CDR1 SGHDN, CDR2 FVKESK. The CDR3 totals 16 residues. The chain's CDR3 is CASSQVEDRISGEQFF. CDR3 coding DNA: TGTGCCAGCAGCCAAGTTGAAGACAGGATCTCGGGTGAGCAGTTCTTC.

This clonotype was seen a few times. The rearrangement links TRBV2 to TRBJ2-1, with 8 bases fitting TRBD2. The germline gives CDR1 SNHLY, CDR2 FYNNEI. The CDR3 is made up of 16 amino acids. Trimming at V came to 6 bases and at J to 1 base, leaving 8 bases not matched to a gene. The CDR3: CASRVTSGQSYNEQFF. The CDR3 DNA sequence: TGTGCCAGCAGGGTAACTAGCGGACAATCCTACAATGAGCAGTTCTTC.

The chain couples TRBV7-6 to TRBJ2-1; possibly TRBD2 for D (7 bases). Deletions cut 6 bases from V and 5 bases from J, with 20 bases between. CDR3 length: 16 amino acids. From germline, CDR1 is SGHVS and CDR2 FNYEAQ. This chain's CDR3 is CASRQGPGLADNEQFF. CDR3 DNA: TGTGCCAGCAGACAGGGCCCGGGTCTAGCGGACAATGAGCAGTTCTTC. The full variable domain, rest sourced from reference TRBV7-6 and TRBJ2-1, is GAGVSQSPRYKVTKRGQDVALRCDPISGHVSLYWYRQALGQGPEFLTYFNYEAQQDKSGLPNDRFSAERPEGSISTLTIQRTEQRDSAMYRCASRQGPGLADNEQFFGPGTRLTVL.

This clonotype was observed a handful of times. V gene TRBV15 combines with J gene TRBJ2-7; 8 bases align to TRBD1. The CDR3 loop spans 14 amino acids. With V trimmed by 5 bases and J by 6 bases, 9 bases remained unmatched. Germline V gene sequence: CDR1 LNHNV, CDR2 YYDKDF (reference sequence). The CDR3 DNA is TGTGCCACCAGCTCCGGGACAGGTCTGGGCGAGCAGTACTTC. Encoded protein: CATSSGTGLGEQYF.

This clonotype has a single count. This sequence joins TRBV7-6 and TRBJ2-5, with TRBD2 identical over 10 bases. This CDR3 has 16 amino acids. Germline CDR1 SGHVS, CDR2 FNYEAQ. The V gene end was trimmed by 5 bases and the J gene end by 5 bases; junction bases not matched to a gene: 11. The CDR3 sequence: CASSPTGTSDTETQYF. DNA for the CDR3: TGTGCCAGCAGCCCCACGGGGACTAGCGATACGGAGACCCAGTACTTC.

This clonotype was found a few times. The rearrangement joins TRBV29-1 to TRBJ2-1, with 14 nucleotides matching TRBD2. The germline CDR1 and CDR2 sequences are SQVTM and ANQGSEA. Losses at the gene ends were 7 bases for V and 8 bases for J; bases not matched to a gene: 16. The CDR3 has 17 residues. The CDR3: CSGGPGLAGVIGDEQFF. The CDR3 DNA follows: TGCAGCGGGGGCCCGGGACTAGCGGGGGTCATTGGGGATGAGCAGTTCTTC.

This clonotype was counted between two and nine times. The V gene is TRBV12-3 or TRBV12-4, the J gene TRBJ1-1, with unresolved D. Trimming shortened V by 1 base and J by 1 base, and 7 bases separated the two germline ends. The CDR3 length is 14 residues. This CDR3 reads CASSLGGKNTEAFF. The CDR3 region has the DNA TGTGCCAGCAGTTTAGGAGGGAAGAACACTGAAGCTTTCTTT.

The chain has TRBV5-6 and TRBJ2-1; D is possibly TRBD2 (6 bases). CDR3 size: 16 residues. V lost 4 bases and J lost 8, with 22 bases in between. CDR1 SGHDT and CDR2 YYEEEE come from the germline V gene. Here the CDR3 DNA reads TGTGCCAGCAGCCGGATCGGGTTAGGGGACTGGGATGAGCAGTTCTTC. Amino acids: CASSRIGLGDWDEQFF.

The chain uses TRBV6-2 or TRBV6-3 and TRBJ2-2; TRBD2 aligns across 8 bases. Germline lookup yields CDR1 MNHEY and CDR2 SVGEGT. The CDR3 runs to 13 residues. V shed 6 bases, J shed 5 bases, and the junction held 2 bases outside the gene matches. Here the CDR3 DNA reads TGTGCCAGCAGGGGACTAGTTACCGGGGAGCTGTTTTTT. It specifies CASRGLVTGELFF.

The chain joins TRBV20-1 to TRBJ2-1; no definite D call. Trimming pared 6 bases from V and 3 bases from J, leaving 12 bases between. CDR3 length: 13 amino acids. Germline CDR1 and CDR2: DFQATT and SNEGSKA (reference sequence). CDR3 sequence (DNA): TGCAGTGCCAATCTGAGGAACTACAATGAGCAGTTCTTC. Encoded protein: CSANLRNYNEQFF.

The J gene is TRBJ2-1, the V gene TRBV6-2 or TRBV6-3, with D tentatively TRBD1 (6 bases). This CDR3 is 17 amino acids long. Trimming removed 4 bases at V and 4 bases at J, with 20 bases between. Per germline, CDR1 MNHEY and CDR2 SVGEGT. The CDR3 DNA reads TGTGCCAGCAGTTTGCTCGGGCCCCAGGGGTCTTACAATGAGCAGTTCTTC. Translated: CASSLLGPQGSYNEQFF.